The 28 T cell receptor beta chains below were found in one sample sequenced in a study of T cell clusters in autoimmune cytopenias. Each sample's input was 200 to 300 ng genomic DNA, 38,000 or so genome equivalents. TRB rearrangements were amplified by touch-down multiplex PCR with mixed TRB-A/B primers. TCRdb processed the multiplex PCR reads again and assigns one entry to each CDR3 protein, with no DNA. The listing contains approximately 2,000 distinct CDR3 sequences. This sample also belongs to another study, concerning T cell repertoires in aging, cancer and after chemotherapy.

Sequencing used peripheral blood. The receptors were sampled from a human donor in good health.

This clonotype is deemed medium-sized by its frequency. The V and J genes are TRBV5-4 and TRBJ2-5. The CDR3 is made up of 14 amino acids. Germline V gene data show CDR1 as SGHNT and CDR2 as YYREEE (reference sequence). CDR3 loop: CAGSDDTLQETQYF. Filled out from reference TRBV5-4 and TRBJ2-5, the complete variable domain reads ETGVTQSPTHLIKTRGQQVTLRCSSQSGHNTVSWYQQALGQGPQFIFQYYREEENGRGNFPPRFSGLQFPNYSSELNVNALELDDSALYLCAGSDDTLQETQYFGPGTRLLVL.

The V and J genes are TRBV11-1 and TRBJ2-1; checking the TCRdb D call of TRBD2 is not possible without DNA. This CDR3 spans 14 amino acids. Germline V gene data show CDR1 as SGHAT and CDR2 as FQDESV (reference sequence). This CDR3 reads CASSFGAGGNEQFF.

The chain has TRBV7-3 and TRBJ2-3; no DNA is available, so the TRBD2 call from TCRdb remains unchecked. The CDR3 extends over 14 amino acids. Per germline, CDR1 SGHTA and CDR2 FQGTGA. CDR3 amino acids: CASRDLAGGDTQYF.

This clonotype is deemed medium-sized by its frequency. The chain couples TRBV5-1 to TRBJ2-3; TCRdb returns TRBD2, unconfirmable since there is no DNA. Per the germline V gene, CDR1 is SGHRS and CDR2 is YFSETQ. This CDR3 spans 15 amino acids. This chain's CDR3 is CASSPGLSRTDTQYF.

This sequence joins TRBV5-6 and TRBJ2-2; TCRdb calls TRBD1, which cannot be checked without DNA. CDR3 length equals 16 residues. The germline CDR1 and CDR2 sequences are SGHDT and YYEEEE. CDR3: CASSFGRGINTRELFF. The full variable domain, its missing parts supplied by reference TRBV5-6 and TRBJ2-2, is DAGVTQSPTHLIKTRGQQVTLRCSPKSGHDTVSWYQQALGQGPQFIFQYYEEEERQRGNFPDRFSGHQFPNYSSELNVNALLLGDSALYLCASSFGRGINTRELFFGEGSRLTVL.

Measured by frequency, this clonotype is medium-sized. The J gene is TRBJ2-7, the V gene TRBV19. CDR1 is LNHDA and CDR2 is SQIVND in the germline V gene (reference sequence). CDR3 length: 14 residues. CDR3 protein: CASSTADKPYEQYF. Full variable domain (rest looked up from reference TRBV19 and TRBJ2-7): DGGITQSPKYLFRKEGQNVTLSCEQNLNHDAMYWYRQDPGQGLRLIYYSQIVNDFQKGDIAEGYSVSREKKESFPLTVTSAQKNPTAFYLCASSTADKPYEQYFGPGTRLTVT.

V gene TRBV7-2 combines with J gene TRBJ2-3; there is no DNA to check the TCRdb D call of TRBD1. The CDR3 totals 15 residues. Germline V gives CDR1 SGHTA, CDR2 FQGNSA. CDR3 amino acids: CASSLAGGRAGAQYF. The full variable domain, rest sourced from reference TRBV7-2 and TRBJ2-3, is GAGVSQSPSNKVTEKGKDVELRCDPISGHTALYWYRQSLGQGLEFLIYFQGNSAPDKSGLPSDRFSAERTGGSVSTLTIQRTQQEDSAVYLCASSLAGGRAGAQYFGPGTRLTVL.

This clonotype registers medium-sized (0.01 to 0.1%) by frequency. CDR3 in amino acids: CASSSHRGRGQPQHF. The V call is TRBV13, the J call TRBJ1-5; TCRdb's D call, TRBD1, is unchecked because there is no DNA. Germline CDR1 reads PRHDT; CDR2 reads FYEKMQ (reference sequence). CDR3 length: 15 amino acids. Full variable domain (missing parts from reference TRBV13 and TRBJ1-5): AAGVIQSPRHLIKEKRETATLKCYPIPRHDTVYWYQQGPGQDPQFLISFYEKMQSDKGSIPDRFSAQQFSDYHSELNMSSLELGDSALYFCASSSHRGRGQPQHFGDGTRLSIL.

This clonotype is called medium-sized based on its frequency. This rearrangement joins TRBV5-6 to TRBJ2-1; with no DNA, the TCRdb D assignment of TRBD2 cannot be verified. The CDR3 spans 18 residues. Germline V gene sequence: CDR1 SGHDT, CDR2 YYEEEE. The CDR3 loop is CASSPSLKLATPYNEQFF.

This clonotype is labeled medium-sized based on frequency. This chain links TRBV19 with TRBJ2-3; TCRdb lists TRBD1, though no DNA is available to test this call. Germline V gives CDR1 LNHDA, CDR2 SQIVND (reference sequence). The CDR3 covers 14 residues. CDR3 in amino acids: CASSKRDSHNTQYF.

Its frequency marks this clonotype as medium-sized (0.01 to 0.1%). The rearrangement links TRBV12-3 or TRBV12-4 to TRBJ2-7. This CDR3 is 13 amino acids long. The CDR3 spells CASSLRWGSEQYF.

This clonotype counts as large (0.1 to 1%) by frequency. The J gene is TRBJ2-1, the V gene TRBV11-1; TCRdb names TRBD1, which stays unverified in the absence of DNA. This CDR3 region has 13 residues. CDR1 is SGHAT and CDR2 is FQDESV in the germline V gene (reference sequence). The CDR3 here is CASSLAGGYEQFF.

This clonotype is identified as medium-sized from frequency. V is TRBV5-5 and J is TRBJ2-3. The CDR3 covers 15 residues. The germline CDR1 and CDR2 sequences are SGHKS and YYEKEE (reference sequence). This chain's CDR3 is CASSLEGLAADTQYF. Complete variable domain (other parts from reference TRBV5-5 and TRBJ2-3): DAGVTQSPTHLIKTRGQQVTLRCSPISGHKSVSWYQQVLGQGPQFIFQYYEKEERGRGNFPDRFSARQFPNYSSELNVNALLLGDSALYLCASSLEGLAADTQYFGPGTRLTVL.

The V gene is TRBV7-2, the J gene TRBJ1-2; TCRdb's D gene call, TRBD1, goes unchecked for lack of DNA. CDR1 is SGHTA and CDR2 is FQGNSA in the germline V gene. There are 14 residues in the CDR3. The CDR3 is CASSPSTGYYGYTF.

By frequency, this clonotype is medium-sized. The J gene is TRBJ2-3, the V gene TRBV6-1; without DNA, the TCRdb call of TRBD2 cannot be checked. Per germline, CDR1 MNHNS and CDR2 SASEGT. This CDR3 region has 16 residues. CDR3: CASTEWASGGADTQYF.

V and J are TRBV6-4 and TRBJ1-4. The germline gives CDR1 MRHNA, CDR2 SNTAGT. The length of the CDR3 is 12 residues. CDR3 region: CASSARWWLLFF.

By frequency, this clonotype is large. The CDR3 here is CASSRTVTYEQYF. The genes are TRBV6-5 and TRBJ2-7. This CDR3 has 13 residues. Germline CDR1 is MNHEY and CDR2 is SVGAGI.

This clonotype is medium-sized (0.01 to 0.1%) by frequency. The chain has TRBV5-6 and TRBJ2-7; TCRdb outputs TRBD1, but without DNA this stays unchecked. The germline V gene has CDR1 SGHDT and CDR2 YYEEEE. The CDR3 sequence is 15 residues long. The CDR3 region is CASSSSWDSPYEQYF.

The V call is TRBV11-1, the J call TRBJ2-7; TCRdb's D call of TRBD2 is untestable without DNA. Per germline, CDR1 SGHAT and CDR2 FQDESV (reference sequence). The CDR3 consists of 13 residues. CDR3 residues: CASSFGPSYEQYF.

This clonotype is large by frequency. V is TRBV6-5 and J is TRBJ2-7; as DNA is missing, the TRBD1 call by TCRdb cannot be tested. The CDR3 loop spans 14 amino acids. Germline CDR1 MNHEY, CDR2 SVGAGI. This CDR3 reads CASSPPGQRTRQYF.

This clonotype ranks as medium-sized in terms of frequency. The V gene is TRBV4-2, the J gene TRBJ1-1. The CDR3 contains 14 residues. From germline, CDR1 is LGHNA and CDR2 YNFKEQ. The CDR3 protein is CASSARVDGAEAFF.

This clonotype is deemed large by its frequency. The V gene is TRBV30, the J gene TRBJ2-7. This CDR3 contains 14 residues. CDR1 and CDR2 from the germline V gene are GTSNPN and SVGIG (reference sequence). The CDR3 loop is CAWSVYETSYEQYF.

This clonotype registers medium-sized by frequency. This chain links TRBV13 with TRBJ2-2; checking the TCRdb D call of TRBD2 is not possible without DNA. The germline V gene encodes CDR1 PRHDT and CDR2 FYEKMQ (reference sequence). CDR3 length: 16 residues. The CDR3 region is CASSIGLAGNAGELFF.

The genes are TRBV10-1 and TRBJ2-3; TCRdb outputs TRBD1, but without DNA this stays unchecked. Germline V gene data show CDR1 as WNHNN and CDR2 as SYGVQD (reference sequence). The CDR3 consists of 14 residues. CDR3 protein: CASSLGQGQDTQYF.

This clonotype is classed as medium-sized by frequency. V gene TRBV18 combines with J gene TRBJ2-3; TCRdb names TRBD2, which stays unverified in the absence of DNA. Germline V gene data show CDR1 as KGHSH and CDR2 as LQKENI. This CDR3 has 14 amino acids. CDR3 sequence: CASSPPGLSDTQYF.

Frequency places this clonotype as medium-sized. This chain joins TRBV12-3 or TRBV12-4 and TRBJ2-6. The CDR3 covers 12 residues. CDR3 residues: CASKAGANVLTF.

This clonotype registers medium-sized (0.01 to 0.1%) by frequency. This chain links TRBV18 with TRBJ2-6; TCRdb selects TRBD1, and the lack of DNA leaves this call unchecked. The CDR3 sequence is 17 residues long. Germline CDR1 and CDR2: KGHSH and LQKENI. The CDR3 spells CASSLLQGASGANVLTF.

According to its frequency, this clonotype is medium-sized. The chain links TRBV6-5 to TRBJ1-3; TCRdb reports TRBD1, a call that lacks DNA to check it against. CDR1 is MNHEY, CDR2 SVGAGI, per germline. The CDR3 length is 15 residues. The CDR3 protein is CASSYTGSSGNTIYF.